The 23 T cell receptor beta chains listed next were all sequenced from one sample in a study of blood T cell repertoires in COVID-19. This table comes from immunoSEQ multiplex PCR, and its TCRdb copy is limited to in-frame clones, with some not included. Of roughly 220,000 clones in the sample, around four fifths were seen once. The sequencing sample was made of peripheral blood. The receptor source for this set is a woman aged 55 to 70 who had recovered from COVID-19.

The V call is TRBV12-3 or TRBV12-4, the J call TRBJ2-7; 8 nucleotides match TRBD1. Trimming at V came to 4 bases and at J to 6 bases, leaving 5 bases not matched to a gene. The CDR3 is made up of 13 amino acids. This CDR3 is CASSSTGGGEQYF. DNA for the CDR3: TGTGCCAGCAGTTCCACAGGGGGAGGCGAGCAGTACTTC.

This clone was seen a handful of times. The J gene is TRBJ1-2, the V gene TRBV6-5, with D possibly matching TRBD1 (5 bases). Deletions cut 6 bases from V and 5 bases from J, with 16 bases between. The CDR3 contains 14 residues. Germline V gene sequence: CDR1 MNHEY, CDR2 SVGAGI. The CDR3 DNA reads as TGTGCCAGCAGGGGGGGTTCGTCATGGTATGGCTACACCTTC. Translation: CASRGGSSWYGYTF.

J is TRBJ2-1 and V is TRBV19; 16 bases are shared with TRBD2. There are 17 residues in the CDR3. CDR1 is LNHDA and CDR2 is SQIVND in the germline V gene (reference sequence). Trimming at V came to 5 bases and at J to 5 bases, leaving 6 bases not matched to a gene. The CDR3 sequence is CASSLGLAGGFHNEQFF. The DNA of the CDR3 is TGTGCCAGTAGTTTGGGACTAGCGGGGGGGTTCCACAATGAGCAGTTCTTC.

This chain joins TRBV7-8 and TRBJ2-1; no reliable D call. This CDR3 comprises 12 residues. The V end was cut by 5 bases, the J end by 2 bases, with 4 bases between. Germline values: CDR1 SGHVS, CDR2 FQNEAQ. Here the CDR3 reads CASSPTYNEQFF. DNA for the CDR3: TGTGCCAGCAGCCCTACCTACAATGAGCAGTTCTTC.

The J gene is TRBJ1-1, the V gene TRBV27; no definite D call. This CDR3 is 15 amino acids long. Between the trimmed V and J ends, which lost 0 bases and 3 bases, there was a span of 11 bases. Per the germline V gene, CDR1 is MNHEY and CDR2 is SMNVEV (reference sequence). The CDR3 nucleotides are TGTGCCAGCAGTTTATCCGGAGGACGATACACTGAAGCTTTCTTT. This sequence encodes CASSLSGGRYTEAFF.

The chain is built from TRBV7-2 and TRBJ1-3; tentative D call: TRBD1 (6 bases). The CDR3 sequence is 13 residues long. V was shortened by 4 bases and J by 7 bases, with 11 bases between the two germline ends. CDR1 is SGHTA, CDR2 FQGNSA, per germline. The CDR3 DNA is TGTGCCAGCAGCTCAAGGACAGCTAACACCATATATTTT. This codes for CASSSRTANTIYF.

This clone was found many times. The CDR3 DNA reads as TGTGCCAGCAGCCTCCAGGGGGCGCGAGGATATACCGGGGAGCTGTTTTTT. It codes for CASSLQGARGYTGELFF. The V and J genes are TRBV3-1 (or the pseudogene TRBV3-2) and TRBJ2-2, with 8 bases identical to TRBD1. Per the germline V gene, CDR1 is LGHDT and CDR2 is YNNKEL (reference sequence). V lost 4 bases, J lost 5 bases, and 12 bases stayed unmatched. The CDR3 extends over 17 amino acids.

This sequence joins TRBV5-1 and TRBJ1-6; 8 positions match TRBD1. The V gene's germline CDR1 is SGHRS and CDR2 YFSETQ. The CDR3 consists of 15 residues. The trim removed 4 bases at V and 10 bases at J, leaving 10 bases unmatched. Here the CDR3 DNA reads TGCGCCAGCAGCCTCCCCGACAGGGGTGAGTCACCCCTCCACTTT. This encodes CASSLPDRGESPLHF.

This clone was counted only a few times. The rearrangement joins TRBV6-2 or TRBV6-3 to TRBJ2-7; possibly TRBD2 for D (6 bases). Between the trimmed V and J ends, which lost 2 bases and 5 bases, there was a span of 16 bases. The CDR3 has 15 amino acids. In germline, CDR1 is MNHEY, CDR2 SVGEGT. The CDR3 is CASSYGGDLRNEQYF. The CDR3 DNA reads TGTGCCAGCAGTTACGGCGGGGACCTAAGGAACGAGCAGTACTTC.

This chain links TRBV6-2 or TRBV6-3 with TRBJ2-1; no definite D call. The V end lost 6 bases, the J end lost 2 bases, and 14 bases lay between the germline ends. This CDR3 region has 15 residues. Germline lookup yields CDR1 MNHEY and CDR2 SVGEGT. DNA for the CDR3: TGTGCCAGCAGCCAGACGGGTTTCCCCTACAATGAGCAGTTCTTC. Translation: CASSQTGFPYNEQFF.

This chain connects TRBV5-8 to TRBJ2-1; 7 bases line up with TRBD1. This CDR3 spans 19 amino acids. V trimming: 2 bases; J trimming: 3 bases; junction bases outside the gene matches: 17. CDR1 and CDR2 from the germline V gene are SGHTS and YDEGEE. The CDR3 DNA is TGTGCCAGCAGCTTTCCTCCCTCAACATCACAGGGGCTCTACAATGAGCAGTTCTTC. It translates to CASSFPPSTSQGLYNEQFF.

This clone was found a few times. The chain couples TRBV19 to TRBJ2-5; the match to TRBD2 covers 7 bases. The CDR3 runs to 15 residues. CDR1 is LNHDA and CDR2 is SQIVND in the germline V gene (reference sequence). The V segment lost 5 bases and the J segment 5 bases; nucleotides outside the gene matches: 11. The CDR3 loop is CASSGASGLGETQYF. In DNA, the CDR3 is TGTGCCAGTAGTGGCGCTAGCGGTCTGGGGGAGACCCAGTACTTC. The full variable domain, with the rest looked up from reference TRBV19 and TRBJ2-5, is DGGITQSPKYLFRKEGQNVTLSCEQNLNHDAMYWYRQDPGQGLRLIYYSQIVNDFQKGDIAEGYSVSREKKESFPLTVTSAQKNPTAFYLCASSGASGLGETQYFGPGTRLLVL.

V usage is TRBV3-1 (or the pseudogene TRBV3-2) and J usage is TRBJ2-7, with D possibly being TRBD1 (6 bases). V dropped 0 bases and J dropped 2 bases, with 14 bases sitting between them. CDR1 is LGHDT and CDR2 is YNNKEL in the germline V gene (reference sequence). The CDR3 contains 16 residues. CDR3 DNA sequence: TGTGCCAGCAGCCAAGATCCGGGGACACAAGCCTACGAGCAGTACTTC. It codes for CASSQDPGTQAYEQYF.

The V and J genes are TRBV29-1 and TRBJ1-2, with unresolved D. Trimming took off 4 bases at V and 2 bases at J, with 14 bases between the two ends. The CDR3 consists of 14 residues. Germline assignment: CDR1 SQVTM and CDR2 ANQGSEA. CDR3 amino acids: CSVVSGPLNYGYTF. CDR3 DNA sequence: TGCAGCGTTGTCTCTGGGCCGTTGAACTATGGCTACACCTTC.

The chain carries TRBV7-8 and TRBJ2-5; D is possibly TRBD1 (5 bases). V shed 5 bases and J shed 2 bases, with 18 bases lying between them. Germline V gene sequence: CDR1 SGHVS, CDR2 FQNEAQ. This CDR3 is 16 amino acids long. The CDR3 nucleotides read TGTGCCAGCAGCCGAGGACATAACTTCTTTCAAGAGACCCAGTACTTC. This encodes CASSRGHNFFQETQYF.

This clone appeared a single time. The chain employs TRBV5-4 and TRBJ1-3; unclear D gene. V shed 1 base and J shed 0 bases, with 8 bases lying between them. Germline loops: CDR1 SGHNT, CDR2 YYREEE (reference sequence). This CDR3 comprises 15 residues. The CDR3 here is CASSLFGSSGNTIYF. The CDR3 region has the DNA TGTGCCAGCAGCTTGTTCGGGAGCTCTGGAAACACCATATATTTT. Filled out from reference TRBV5-4 and TRBJ1-3, the complete variable domain reads ETGVTQSPTHLIKTRGQQVTLRCSSQSGHNTVSWYQQALGQGPQFIFQYYREEENGRGNFPPRFSGLQFPNYSSELNVNALELDDSALYLCASSLFGSSGNTIYFGEGSWLTVV.

The chain links TRBV28 to TRBJ2-7; D unclear. The CDR3 extends over 11 amino acids. The V gene's germline CDR1 is MDHEN and CDR2 SYDVKM. The DNA for the CDR3 is TGTGGATCAGGTAGCTCCTACGAGCAGTACTTC. Amino acid sequence: CGSGSSYEQYF.

The chain has TRBV5-1 and TRBJ1-6; D remains ambiguous. This CDR3 spans 14 amino acids. Germline V lookup: CDR1 SGHRS, CDR2 YFSETQ. Between the trimmed V and J ends, which lost 3 bases and 7 bases, there was a span of 11 bases. The CDR3 nucleotides are TGCGCCAGCAGCTCCCTGGTCTACAATTCACCCCTCCACTTT. Its protein is CASSSLVYNSPLHF.

The chain employs TRBV6-6 and TRBJ1-1; D is undetermined. The germline V gene has CDR1 MNHNY and CDR2 SVGAGI (reference sequence). The V gene lost 2 bases and the J gene lost 0 bases, with 7 bases spanning the gap. CDR3 length: 14 residues. CDR3 in DNA: TGTGCCAGCAGTTACGGGAGGATGAACACTGAAGCTTTCTTT. It codes for CASSYGRMNTEAFF.

The chain joins TRBV13 to TRBJ1-1, with no clear D. Germline V gene data show CDR1 as PRHDT and CDR2 as FYEKMQ (reference sequence). The germline V and J ends were trimmed by 2 bases and 4 bases, with 14 bases remaining between them. The CDR3 consists of 15 residues. CDR3 bases: TGTGCCAGCAGCTTACCTCCCGGAAGCGGCACTGAAGCTTTCTTT. Protein product: CASSLPPGSGTEAFF.

The chain is built from TRBV12-5 and TRBJ2-2, with 9 bases lining up with TRBD2. The germline V gene has CDR1 LGHNT and CDR2 FRNRAP. This CDR3 comprises 16 residues. Trimming at V came to 6 bases and at J to 3 bases, leaving 8 bases not matched to a gene. CDR3 residues: CASGEQRGAYTGELFF. The CDR3 region has the DNA TGTGCTAGTGGCGAACAGCGGGGGGCCTACACCGGGGAGCTGTTTTTT.

This clone is categorized as medium-sized. The rearrangement links TRBV7-9 to TRBJ2-7; D is possibly TRBD1 (6 bases). Between the trimmed V and J ends, which lost 9 bases and 2 bases, there was a span of 14 bases. The CDR3 runs to 13 residues. Germline CDR1 SEHNR, CDR2 FQNEAQ (reference sequence). The CDR3 nucleotides are TGTGCCAGTCGGACAGATTCCCCCTACGAGCAGTACTTC. It encodes CASRTDSPYEQYF.

Details on this clone: The junction differs from germline at one of its ends, possibly a read error. The chain uses TRBV6-5 and TRBJ1-1; possible D gene TRBD1, 6 bases. Germline CDR1 and CDR2: MNHEY and SVGAGI. The CDR3 covers 12 residues. The CDR3 loop is CASSLGAAGAWF. CDR3 nucleotide sequence: TGTGCCAGCAGTCTAGGGGCGGCAGGGGCCTGGTTT.